These 19 T cell receptor beta chains were sequenced from one sample in a study of T-cell memory formation after mild COVID-19. TCRdb fed the 5' RACE reads into MiXCR, producing one record per CDR3 protein. The sample consists of approximately 450,000 distinct CDR3 sequences, 15% to 20% of them appearing once. The sequencing input was PBMCs or a T cell subset sorted from them (not recorded which). The receptors originated from an adult woman who had mild COVID-19 (a few samples of this study predate the infection). Cell type and time point are not known.

In this sample, this clonotype turned up a few times. The chain has TRBV4-2 and TRBJ2-7; 8 positions agree with TRBD1. V dropped 0 bases and J dropped 0; count of bases not matched to a gene: 4. This CDR3 region has 16 residues. Germline CDR1 is LGHNA and CDR2 is YNFKEQ. The CDR3 DNA reads TGTGCCAGCAGCCAAGATCGGACAGGGAACTCCTACGAGCAGTACTTC. It encodes CASSQDRTGNSYEQYF.

The chain uses TRBV11-2 and TRBJ2-1; 8 bases line up with TRBD2. J lost 3 bases, V lost 3 bases, and 7 bases had no gene match. The CDR3 has 16 residues. Germline CDR1 and CDR2: SGHAT and FQNNGV. The DNA of the CDR3 is TGTGCCAGCAGCTTCCTAACTAGCGGCAGCTACAATGAGCAGTTCTTC. Protein: CASSFLTSGSYNEQFF.

This clonotype was seen just once. The chain links TRBV7-3 to TRBJ2-3; perhaps TRBD2 as D (7 bases). Trimming shortened V by 2 bases and J by 0 bases, and 12 bases separated the two germline ends. The germline V gene encodes CDR1 SGHTA and CDR2 FQGTGA. The CDR3 totals 16 residues. The CDR3 DNA follows: TGTGCCAGCAGCTTACGCCGGGGGGCCAGCACAGATACGCAGTATTTT. Its protein is CASSLRRGASTDTQYF.

The rearrangement joins TRBV6-5 to TRBJ2-1; D is ambiguous. Trimming removed 2 bases from V and 0 bases from J, with 11 bases in between. Germline V gene lookup returns CDR1 MNHEY and CDR2 SVGAGI. The CDR3 has 16 residues. CDR3 region: CASSYVRGSSYNEQFF. CDR3 DNA sequence: TGTGCCAGCAGTTACGTCCGCGGAAGCTCCTACAATGAGCAGTTCTTC.

This clonotype occurred many times. This chain uses TRBV5-5 with TRBJ2-7; 10 positions match TRBD2. This CDR3 region has 16 residues. Trimming at V came to 2 bases and at J to 6 bases, leaving 11 bases not matched to a gene. Germline V CDR1 and CDR2: SGHKS, YYEKEE (reference sequence). CDR3 in amino acids: CASSFRTSGPSGEQYF. Here the CDR3 DNA reads TGTGCCAGCAGCTTTCGGACTAGCGGACCCTCTGGCGAGCAGTACTTC.

The V gene is TRBV7-9, the J gene TRBJ2-2; TRBD1 aligns across 9 bases. The CDR3 extends over 15 amino acids. CDR1 is SEHNR and CDR2 is FQNEAQ in the germline V gene (reference sequence). Germline trimming cut 2 bases from V and 4 bases from J; bases unmatched to any gene: 2. The CDR3 DNA reads as TGTGCCAGCAGCTTAAAGGGACAGGGCACCGGGGAGCTGTTTTTT. Its protein is CASSLKGQGTGELFF.

This clonotype appeared a few times. The chain employs TRBV20-1 and TRBJ1-5; a possible D gene is TRBD1 (5 bases). Trimming took 5 bases from V and 7 from J, leaving 18 bases between them. Germline CDR1 and CDR2: DFQATT and SNEGSKA (reference sequence). This CDR3 spans 14 amino acids. For the CDR3, the DNA is TGCAGTGCTTCCGTTGCGGGGGTAGGACAGCCCCAGCATTTT. Translation: CSASVAGVGQPQHF.

The chain combines TRBV20-1 with TRBJ1-1; D is perhaps TRBD1 (5 bases). The germline V and J ends were trimmed by 6 bases and 8 bases, with 13 bases remaining between them. CDR3 length: 11 amino acids. CDR1 DFQATT and CDR2 SNEGSKA come from the germline V gene (reference sequence). CDR3 nucleotide sequence: TGCAGTGCCAACGACCACAGGGAAGCTTTCTTT. It translates to CSANDHREAFF.

The chain carries TRBV12-3 or TRBV12-4 and TRBJ2-7; D is undetermined. Trimming cost V 2 bases and J 5 bases, with 4 bases left between them. The CDR3 has 11 amino acids. CDR3 amino acids: CASSLRDEQYF. CDR3 nucleotide sequence: TGTGCCAGCAGTTTAAGGGACGAGCAGTACTTC.

This clonotype was seen a few times. This sequence joins TRBV12-3 or TRBV12-4 and TRBJ2-1; D not certain. The CDR3 runs to 12 residues. V was pared by 10 bases and J by 5 bases, with 12 bases between. The CDR3 loop reads CATTLRDNEQFF. CDR3 bases: TGTGCCACTACCCTTCGAGACAATGAGCAGTTCTTC.

The table lists this clonotype with a few counts. V is TRBV20-1 and J is TRBJ1-2; D gene unclear. Germline CDR1 DFQATT, CDR2 SNEGSKA (reference sequence). The CDR3 consists of 11 residues. V lost 2 bases and J 6 bases, leaving 7 bases between the germline ends. The CDR3 spells CSARIGDGYTF. The CDR3, as DNA: TGCAGTGCTAGAATCGGGGATGGCTACACCTTC.

This clonotype was picked up a small number of times. The gene calls are TRBV7-3 and TRBJ1-5, with 8 bases fitting TRBD1. After removal of 2 bases from V and 6 bases from J, the junction contained 12 bases not matched to a gene. This CDR3 has 17 amino acids. Looked up from germline, CDR1 is SGHTA and CDR2 is FQGTGA. Here the CDR3 reads CASSLPDPDREGQPQHF. DNA of the CDR3: TGTGCCAGCAGCTTACCCGACCCGGACAGGGAGGGTCAGCCCCAGCATTTT.

This clonotype was picked up a small number of times. The J gene is TRBJ1-1, the V gene TRBV4-1; TRBD1 is a possible D gene (5 bases). Germline V gives CDR1 MGHRA, CDR2 YSYEKL. The ends were cut back, 0 bases at V and 1 base at J, with 9 bases in the middle. The CDR3 spans 15 residues. CDR3 residues: CASSQDPGQNTEAFF. DNA for the CDR3: TGCGCCAGCAGCCAAGACCCAGGGCAGAACACTGAAGCTTTCTTT.

V usage is TRBV7-9 and J usage is TRBJ2-7; the D is unclear. Germline V gene sequence: CDR1 SEHNR, CDR2 FQNEAQ (reference sequence). Trimming cost V 5 bases and J 5 bases, with 10 bases left between them. The CDR3 covers 12 residues. The CDR3 protein is CASSISQNEQYF. The DNA for the CDR3 is TGTGCCAGCAGCATCTCCCAGAACGAGCAGTACTTC.

Ten or more counts support this clonotype. This chain connects TRBV25-1 to TRBJ2-3, with D tentatively TRBD1 (6 bases). V lost 3 bases to trimming and J lost 0 bases, with 7 bases between them. The CDR3 is made up of 14 amino acids. From germline, CDR1 is MGHDK and CDR2 SYGVNS. The CDR3 nucleotides read TGTGCCAGCAGTGACAGGGGTAGCACAGATACGCAGTATTTT. This gives the protein CASSDRGSTDTQYF.

This chain uses TRBV4-1 with TRBJ1-6; D not certain. V was cut by 0 bases and J by 10 bases, with 19 bases left in between. The CDR3 sequence is 17 residues long. In germline, CDR1 is MGHRA, CDR2 YSYEKL. Here the CDR3 reads CASSQEVVSPGGSPLHF. The CDR3 nucleotides read TGCGCCAGCAGCCAAGAGGTGGTCAGCCCCGGAGGGTCACCCCTCCACTTT.

CDR3 protein: CASSFVAYTQYF. CDR3 DNA: TGTGCCAGCAGTTTCGTCGCCTATACGCAGTATTTT. The V and J genes are TRBV12-3 or TRBV12-4 and TRBJ2-3; D ambiguous. Trimming shortened V by 3 bases and J by 7 bases, and 8 bases separated the two germline ends. The CDR3 runs to 12 residues.

A few counts support this clonotype. The chain has TRBV15 and TRBJ2-3; 10 positions agree with TRBD2. The CDR3 spans 16 residues. Trimming at V came to 0 bases and at J to 4 bases, leaving 4 bases not matched to a gene. Germline V CDR1 and CDR2: LNHNV, YYDKDF (reference sequence). CDR3 nucleotide sequence: TGTGCCACCAGCAGAGATCTAAGCGGGAGGGCAGATACGCAGTATTTT. Its translation is CATSRDLSGRADTQYF.

This clonotype was detected many times. The chain couples TRBV5-1 to TRBJ2-7; 9 bases match TRBD1. Germline V gene lookup returns CDR1 SGHRS and CDR2 YFSETQ. V lost 3 bases, J lost 7 bases, and 8 bases stayed unmatched. The CDR3 runs 14 residues. The CDR3 reads CASSSTGTGWEQYF. CDR3 DNA: TGCGCCAGCAGCTCAACCGGGACAGGGTGGGAGCAGTACTTC.